Listed below are T cell receptor beta chains from one sample, sequenced in a study of blood T cell repertoires in COVID-19. The table came from immunoSEQ multiplex PCR; TCRdb's copy has only in-frame clones and leaves some out. The data contain roughly 180,000 clones, about 84% of them seen just once; the ten biggest clones take up around 9%. Sequencing was performed on PBMCs or T cells enriched from blood (not recorded which). These receptors originate from a woman aged 25 to 39 who had recovered from COVID-19. The CDR3 runs from the conserved cysteine through the conserved F or W. D genes are given only for firm matches. Expanded clones get a size class; other rows say once, few or many, or leave the size out.

j_gene	d_gene	abundance	v_gene	CDR3aa	CDR3nt
TRBJ2-6	TRBD1	-	TRBV24-1	CATSETGVSGANVLTF	TGTGCCACCAGCGAGACAGGGGTCAGTGGGGCCAACGTCCTGACTTTC
TRBJ2-1	-	-	TRBV10-3	CAISADRRSYNEQFF	TGTGCCATCAGTGCAGACAGGCGATCCTACAATGAGCAGTTCTTC
TRBJ1-2	-	-	TRBV19	CASSIQGTEANYGYTF	TGTGCCAGTAGTATTCAGGGAACGGAAGCTAACTATGGCTACACCTTC
TRBJ2-1	-	-	TRBV28	CASSWNRAGSEQFF	TGTGCCAGCAGTTGGAACAGGGCAGGGTCTGAGCAGTTCTTC
TRBJ2-1	-	-	TRBV19	CASSIGGATQQFF	TGTGCCAGTAGTATAGGGGGAGCTACTCAACAGTTCTTC
TRBJ1-1	-	-	TRBV5-1	CASSQTTGKNTEAFF	TGCGCCAGCAGCCAGACTACAGGGAAGAACACTGAAGCTTTCTTT
TRBJ1-6	TRBD1	-	TRBV25-1	CASSVDKGQNSPLHF	TGTGCCAGCAGTGTTGATAAGGGACAGAATTCACCCCTCCACTTT
TRBJ2-5	-	-	TRBV2	CASSEELQETQYF	TGTGCCAGCAGTGAAGAACTCCAAGAGACCCAGTACTTC
TRBJ2-5	TRBD2	-	TRBV14	CASSLISAGGWGQETQYF	TGTGCCAGCAGCCTGATTTCGGCGGGAGGATGGGGCCAAGAGACCCAGTACTTC
TRBJ1-4	TRBD1	-	TRBV10-3	CAISDVTGAEEKLFF	TGTGCCATCAGTGATGTGACAGGGGCTGAGGAAAAACTGTTTTTT
TRBJ1-1	-	-	TRBV12-2	CASRHTGGQNYHTEAFF	TGTGCAAGTCGACATACAGGGGGCCAAAACTACCATACTGAAGCTTTCTTT
TRBJ1-2	-	-	TRBV12-3/TRBV12-4	CASRESNYGYTF	TGTGCCAGCAGGGAGTCTAACTATGGCTACACCTTC
TRBJ1-4	-	-	TRBV18	CASSRSGLENEKLFF	TGTGCCAGCTCACGGTCAGGGCTGGAAAATGAAAAACTGTTTTTT
TRBJ2-1	TRBD2	-	TRBV6-5	CAISKAGLADNEQFF	TGTGCCATCTCGAAGGCGGGACTAGCCGACAATGAGCAGTTCTTC
TRBJ2-3	-	many	TRBV6-5	CASGGGGHSTDTQYF	TGTGCCAGCGGAGGAGGCGGCCATAGCACAGATACGCAGTATTTT
TRBJ2-7	-	-	TRBV5-4	CASSGGQTLYEQYF	TGTGCCAGCAGCGGAGGACAGACACTCTACGAGCAGTACTTC
TRBJ2-1	TRBD1	-	TRBV6-1	CASSEAGTGGNEQFF	TGTGCCAGCAGTGAAGCCGGGACAGGGGGCAATGAGCAGTTCTTC
TRBJ1-2	-	-	TRBV7-9	CASSLGQGNGYTF	TGTGCCAGCAGCTTAGGGCAGGGCAATGGCTACACCTTC
TRBJ1-5	TRBD1	-	TRBV11-2	CASSLGTGGINQPQHF	TGTGCCAGCAGCTTAGGGACAGGGGGAATAAATCAGCCCCAGCATTTT
TRBJ2-1	TRBD1	-	TRBV28	CASSQGVNEQFF	TGTGCCAGCAGTCAGGGGGTGAATGAGCAGTTCTTC
TRBJ1-1	TRBD1	-	TRBV6-1	CASSEAWTGEAFF	TGTGCCAGCAGTGAAGCATGGACAGGAGAAGCTTTCTTT
TRBJ1-5	-	-	TRBV27	CASSPAGAYSNQPQHF	TGTGCCAGCAGCCCGGCGGGAGCGTATAGCAATCAGCCCCAGCATTTT
TRBJ2-3	-	-	TRBV27	CASSSWGLTRADTQYF	TGTGCCAGCAGCTCTTGGGGACTGACACGGGCAGATACGCAGTATTTT
TRBJ1-1	-	-	TRBV28	CASSSRGSFDTEAFF	TGTGCCAGCAGTTCAAGGGGGAGTTTTGACACTGAAGCTTTCTTT
TRBJ2-1	-	-	TRBV5-1	CASRGAYNEQFF	TGCGCCAGCAGAGGGGCCTACAATGAGCAGTTCTTC
TRBJ2-1	-	-	TRBV19	CASSNAGTLSYNEQFF	TGTGCCAGTAGTAACGCCGGGACTCTCTCCTACAATGAGCAGTTCTTC
TRBJ1-1	-	-	TRBV4-1	CASSQGSGNTEAFF	TGCGCCAGCAGCCAAGGATCGGGGAACACTGAAGCTTTCTTT
TRBJ1-1	TRBD1	-	TRBV29-1	CSVLRGRVTEAFF	TGCAGCGTGCTAAGGGGGCGCGTCACTGAAGCTTTCTTT
TRBJ1-5	TRBD1	-	TRBV5-1	CAKELGGNCGNQPQHF	TGCGCCAAAGAACTAGGGGGCAATTGCGGCAATCAGCCCCAGCATTTT
TRBJ2-2	-	-	TRBV7-9	CASSLVVNTGELFF	TGTGCCAGCAGCTTAGTAGTGAACACCGGGGAGCTGTTTTTT
TRBJ1-5	-	-	TRBV25-1	CASSDSSGDNNQPQHF	TGTGCCAGCAGTGATTCATCGGGAGACAACAATCAGCCCCAGCATTTT
TRBJ2-7	-	-	TRBV2	CASSVHARGSNEQYF	TGTGCCAGCAGTGTACACGCTAGGGGGTCGAACGAGCAGTACTTC
TRBJ2-1	TRBD2	-	TRBV30	CAWKGRIGTSGDNEQFF	TGTGCCTGGAAGGGAAGAATAGGGACTAGCGGGGACAATGAGCAGTTCTTC
TRBJ1-1	TRBD1	-	TRBV5-5	CASRRQGVNTEAFF	TGTGCCAGCAGACGACAGGGGGTGAACACTGAAGCTTTCTTT
TRBJ1-2	TRBD1	-	TRBV28	CASSPRTGEGYGYTF	TGTGCCAGCAGTCCTCGGACAGGGGAGGGGTATGGCTACACCTTC
TRBJ2-7	TRBD2	-	TRBV3-1/TRBV3-2	CASSRLTSGNSYEQYF	TGTGCCAGCAGCCGCCTGACTAGCGGAAACTCCTACGAGCAGTACTTC
TRBJ1-2	-	-	TRBV27	CASSYRVDYGYTF	TGTGCCAGCAGTTACAGGGTAGACTATGGCTACACCTTC